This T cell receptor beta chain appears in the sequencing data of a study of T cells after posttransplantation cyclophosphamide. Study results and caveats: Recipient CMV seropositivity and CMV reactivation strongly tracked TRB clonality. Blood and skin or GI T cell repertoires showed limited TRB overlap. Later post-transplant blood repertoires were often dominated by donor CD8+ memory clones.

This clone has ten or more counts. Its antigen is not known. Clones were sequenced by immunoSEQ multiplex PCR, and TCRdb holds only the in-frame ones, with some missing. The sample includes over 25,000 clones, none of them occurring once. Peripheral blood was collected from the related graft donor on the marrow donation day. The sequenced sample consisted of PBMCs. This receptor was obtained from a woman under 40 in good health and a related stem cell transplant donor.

CDR3 sequence (DNA): TGTGCCAGCCTTTCCCCGGGTCCCCGCTACGAGCAGTACTTC. As protein: CASLSPGPRYEQYF. J is TRBJ2-7 and V is TRBV6-5; D unclear. Trimming removed 8 bases from V and 3 bases from J, with 17 bases in between. The V gene's germline CDR1 is MNHEY and CDR2 SVGAGI. CDR3 length: 14 residues.